The rows below give T cell receptor beta chains drawn from one sample of a study of cytomegalovirus exposure and HLA in healthy donors. Repertoires were generated with immunoSEQ multiplex PCR, while TCRdb's copy carries only in-frame clones and drops some. The sample has 150,000 or so clones; roughly 84% are singletons. Sequenced material: PBMCs. These receptors were obtained from a boy aged 2 to 10 in good health and CMV-seronegative. The CDR3 runs from the conserved cysteine through the conserved F or W. The order of the fields is J gene, D gene, clone size, V gene, CDR3 DNA, CDR3 protein. D genes are given only for firm matches. The listing skips clone size in some rows; elsewhere it reads once, few, many or a size class.

>TRBJ1-4|NA|NA|TRBV29-1
TGCAGCGTTGTTCTTAACGGGTTGAATGAAAAACTGTTTTTT
CSVVLNGLNEKLFF
>TRBJ1-4|TRBD1|once|TRBV10-2
TGCGCCAGCAGCCGACAGGGTTTCGAAAAACTGTTTTTT
CASSRQGFEKLFF
>TRBJ2-7|TRBD1|once|TRBV7-9
TGTGCCAGCAGTAAGGACAGGGCGCCGCAGTACTTC
CASSKDRAPQYF
>TRBJ1-4|NA|NA|TRBV6-9
TGTGCCTTCGGGGGGTTAAATGAAAAACTGTTTTTT
CAFGGLNEKLFF
>TRBJ1-1|TRBD1|NA|TRBV25-1
TGTGCCAGCAGCGACAGGGCAAACACTGAAGCTTTCTTT
CASSDRANTEAFF
>TRBJ1-3|TRBD1|NA|TRBV15
TGTGCCACCAGCAGAGGGCTAGGGACAGCTGGAAACACCATATATTTT
CATSRGLGTAGNTIYF
>TRBJ2-5|TRBD1|NA|TRBV7-2
TGTGCCAGCAGCGGGGGACAGGGGTTAGAGACCCAGTACTTC
CASSGGQGLETQYF
>TRBJ2-3|TRBD1|NA|TRBV29-1
TGCAGCGTTGGGACAGGTTCGAGAGATACGCAGTATTTT
CSVGTGSRDTQYF
>TRBJ1-3|NA|NA|TRBV7-2
TGTGCCAGCAGCTTAGACCCGGGGAGCTCTGGAAACACCATATATTTT
CASSLDPGSSGNTIYF
>TRBJ1-5|NA|NA|TRBV4-1
TGCGCCAGCAGCCAAGAGGCGGGAAGCAATCAGCCCCAGCATTTT
CASSQEAGSNQPQHF
>TRBJ2-3|TRBD2|NA|TRBV2
TGTGCCAGCAGGAGACTAGCGGGAGGGGCAGATACGCAGTATTTT
CASRRLAGGADTQYF
>TRBJ2-7|TRBD1|once|TRBV11-2
TGTGCCAGCAGCTTACGGGGACAGTCCTACGAGCAGTACTTC
CASSLRGQSYEQYF
>TRBJ2-2|NA|many|TRBV2
TGTGCCAGCAGTTCCCGGGGGTACAGCACCGGGGAGCTGTTTTTT
CASSSRGYSTGELFF
>TRBJ2-4|NA|NA|TRBV4-1
TGCGCCAGCAGCCAAGACCGGGGATCCAAAAACATTCAGTACTTC
CASSQDRGSKNIQYF
>TRBJ2-1|NA|NA|TRBV11-3
TGTGCCAGCAGCTCTGCTAGCTCCTACAATGAGCAGTTCTTC
CASSSASSYNEQFF
>TRBJ2-7|NA|NA|TRBV7-9
TGTGCCAGCAGCTCACGAGACAGCCCCTCTCGGGAGTACTTC
CASSSRDSPSREYF
>TRBJ1-1|TRBD1|NA|TRBV6-1
TGTGCCAGCAGTCTAGGGACAGTGAACACTGAAGCTTTCTTT
CASSLGTVNTEAFF
>TRBJ2-7|TRBD2|NA|TRBV5-1
TGCGCCAGCAGATCACTAGCGGGGACCTACGAGCAGTACTTC
CASRSLAGTYEQYF
>TRBJ2-7|TRBD1|NA|TRBV6-5
TGTGCCAGCAGTTACTACTCCGGACAGGGAACCTACGAGCAGTACTTC
CASSYYSGQGTYEQYF
>TRBJ1-1|TRBD1|NA|TRBV29-1
TGCAGCGGGGACAGGGGAGAGAACACTGAAGCTTTCTTT
CSGDRGENTEAFF
>TRBJ2-7|TRBD2|NA|TRBV4-1
TGCGCCAGCAGCCAATTAGGACAGTTAGCGGGAGGGATCTACGAGCAGTACTTC
CASSQLGQLAGGIYEQYF
>TRBJ1-4|NA|NA|TRBV28
TGTGCCAGCAGTTTGGCACAGGGAGGGGAAAAACTGTTTTTT
CASSLAQGGEKLFF
>TRBJ2-7|NA|NA|TRBV6-1
TGTGCCAGCAATAAAGGGTCAGGGATTCTATACGAGCAGTACTTC
CASNKGSGILYEQYF
>TRBJ2-1|TRBD2|NA|TRBV7-9
TGTGCCAGCAGCTCTAGCGGGGGGGACGGGCAGTTCTTC
CASSSSGGDGQFF
>TRBJ2-3|NA|NA|TRBV19
TGTGCCAGTAGTATCAGGGGTCCAGATTCACCCACAGATACGCAGTATTTT
CASSIRGPDSPTDTQYF
>TRBJ1-5|TRBD1|NA|TRBV2
TGTGCCAGCAGTGAAGGTGGACAGGGGAGTTACCAGCCCCAGCATTTT
CASSEGGQGSYQPQHF
>TRBJ2-2|NA|once|TRBV5-1
TGCGCCAGCAGCTTGGGGAGCGGATTGGCCGGGGAGCTGTTTTTT
CASSLGSGLAGELFF
>TRBJ2-7|TRBD1|NA|TRBV28
TGTGCCAGCAGTCCAGGGGGCTACGAGCAGTACTTC
CASSPGGYEQYF
>TRBJ2-1|TRBD2|NA|TRBV27
TGTGCCAGCAGCGACACCGTGGCTAGCGGGATATCCTACAATGAGCAGTTCTTC
CASSDTVASGISYNEQFF
>TRBJ1-5|NA|NA|TRBV11-2
TGTGCCAGCAGCTTAGGGACCCGGGGGGATCAGCCCCAGCATTTT
CASSLGTRGDQPQHF
>TRBJ2-3|TRBD2|NA|TRBV7-9
TGTGCCAGCAGGGGAGAGAAGCGGGGAACCCACACAGATACGCAGTATTTT
CASRGEKRGTHTDTQYF
>TRBJ2-7|NA|NA|TRBV5-4
TGTGCCAGCACCCCACCAGGGTCCTACGAGCAGTACTTC
CASTPPGSYEQYF
>TRBJ1-2|TRBD1|NA|TRBV11-3
TGTGCCAGCAGCTTATTGACAGGGGAAGGCTACACCTTC
CASSLLTGEGYTF
>TRBJ2-7|NA|NA|TRBV27
TGTGCCAGCAGTTTATCGGGGGCTTTCGAGCAGTACTTC
CASSLSGAFEQYF
>TRBJ2-3|TRBD1|NA|TRBV15
TGTGCCACCAGTGCGACAGGGTGGACAGATACGCAGTATTTT
CATSATGWTDTQYF
>TRBJ2-5|NA|NA|TRBV10-3
TGTGCCATCAGTGCGGGGGAGGAGACCCAGTACTTC
CAISAGEETQYF
>TRBJ1-2|NA|NA|TRBV4-1
TGCGCCAGCAGCCAAGTTGGTACAACGCGGGGCTACACCTTC
CASSQVGTTRGYTF
>TRBJ2-3|NA|few|TRBV4-1
TGCGCCAGCAGCCAAGTTGACAGTCCTAGCACAGATACGCAGTATTTT
CASSQVDSPSTDTQYF
>TRBJ1-6|NA|NA|TRBV6-5
TGTGCCAGCAGTTACGACAGAGATAATTCACCCCTCCACTTT
CASSYDRDNSPLHF
>TRBJ2-1|TRBD2|NA|TRBV7-6
TGTGCCAGCAGCTTAATGCTAGCGGGAGATAATGAGCAGTTCTTC
CASSLMLAGDNEQFF
>TRBJ1-1|NA|few|TRBV19
TGTGCCAGTAGTATAAATGTACAGGACACTGAAGCTTTCTTT
CASSINVQDTEAFF
>TRBJ1-1|NA|NA|TRBV6-1
TGTGCCAGCCTAAGTATGAACACTGAAGCTTTCTTT
CASLSMNTEAFF
>TRBJ2-1|NA|NA|TRBV11-2
TGTGCCAGCAGCTTAGATGAAGTCCAGGAGCAGTTCTTC
CASSLDEVQEQFF
>TRBJ2-5|TRBD1|NA|TRBV11-2
TGTGCCAGCAGCCCCTGGGACAGGGTGGTCCGAGAGACCCAGTACTTC
CASSPWDRVVRETQYF
>TRBJ2-5|TRBD1|NA|TRBV10-3
TGTGCCATCAGTGATAGACAGGGGGTATCAGAGACCCAGTACTTC
CAISDRQGVSETQYF
>TRBJ2-3|NA|NA|TRBV18
TGTGCCAGCTCAAGAGACAGGAACACAGATACGCAGTATTTT
CASSRDRNTDTQYF
>TRBJ2-3|NA|NA|TRBV4-1
TGCGCCAGCAGCCAAAGCACTACTAGAGACACAGATACGCAGTATTTT
CASSQSTTRDTDTQYF
>TRBJ1-1|NA|NA|TRBV27
TGTGCCAGCAGGAGGCAGTTGAACACTGAAGCTTTCTTT
CASRRQLNTEAFF
>TRBJ2-3|NA|NA|TRBV5-1
TGCGCCAGCAGCTTAACGACAGATAGCACAGATACGCAGTATTTT
CASSLTTDSTDTQYF
>TRBJ1-1|NA|NA|TRBV21-1
TGTGCCAGCAGTAAGTCAGGGGAAAGGGTGAACACTGAAGCTTTCTTT
CASSKSGERVNTEAFF
>TRBJ1-1|TRBD1|few|TRBV10-3
TGTGCCATCACTGGGACAGGGGGCTTCACTGAAGCTTTCTTT
CAITGTGGFTEAFF